The sequence of this T cell receptor beta chain was determined in a study of blood T cell repertoires in COVID-19. At the level of the study: T cells, B-cell-depleted T cells, or PBMCs provided the cDNA or gDNA that served as material.

From germline, CDR1 is SNHLY and CDR2 FYNNEI. The ends were cut back, 5 bases at V and 9 bases at J, with 14 bases in the middle. The CDR3 totals 13 residues. Authors' methods: Reference gene primer amplification gave nucleated cell count estimates. Sequenced by immunoSEQ multiplex PCR; TCRdb stores in-frame clones only, minus some. Clonal size and the V and J genes are those of that table, whereas D and trimming came from the DNA. The table records about 64,000 clones, approximately 78% of them present only once. The sequencing input was peripheral blood. This TCR derives from a human donor in a cohort sampled during active COVID-19. The rearrangement links TRBV2 to TRBJ2-1; perhaps TRBD1 as D (6 bases). The CDR3: CASSLNRVGEQFF. The CDR3 coding sequence is TGTGCCAGCAGTCTGAACAGGGTCGGTGAGCAGTTCTTC. Filled out from reference TRBV2 and TRBJ2-1, the complete variable domain reads EPEVTQTPSHQVTQMGQEVILRCVPISNHLYFYWYRQILGQKVEFLVSFYNNEISEKSEIFDDQFSVERPDGSNFTLKIRSTKLEDSAMYFCASSLNRVGEQFFGPGTRLTVL.